What follows are 9 T cell receptor beta chains derived from one specimen sequenced in a study of human T cells and chemical hapten exposure. TCRdb used MiXCR to reprocess the RACE reads, holding one entry per CDR3 protein. Among roughly 81,000 distinct CDR3 sequences listed, roughly 8.5% were seen once. Noted time point: pre-sensitization, week 0. Treatment of the sample: therapeutic diphenylcyclopropenone sensitization with weekly scalp DPC. Sequenced material: whole blood, taken in connection with sensitization to the hapten diphenylcyclopropenone (DPC). Receptors were obtained from a man in his forties with alopecia areata. Some clones in this sample may be carry-over from other donors' samples.

The V gene is TRBV30, the J gene TRBJ2-7; D is ambiguous. CDR1 is GTSNPN, CDR2 SVGIG, per germline (reference sequence). This CDR3 is built from 15 residues. Trimming shortened V by 3 bases and J by 0 bases, and 15 bases separated the two germline ends. The CDR3 nucleotides read TGTGCCTGGAGGTCCGCTCCCACTCGCTCCTACGAGCAGTACTTC. Its translation is CAWRSAPTRSYEQYF.

This clonotype was recorded a few times. The V call is TRBV28, the J call TRBJ2-3; D remains ambiguous. In germline, CDR1 is MDHEN, CDR2 SYDVKM. Trimming shortened V by 5 bases and J by 0 bases, and 9 bases separated the two germline ends. The CDR3 covers 14 residues. For the CDR3, the DNA is TGTGCCAGCAGTCCCCCCGGGAGCACAGATACGCAGTATTTT. The encoded protein is CASSPPGSTDTQYF. Full variable domain (remainder filled in from reference TRBV28 and TRBJ2-3): DVKVTQSSRYLVKRTGEKVFLECVQDMDHENMFWYRQDPGLGLRLIYFSYDVKMKEKGDIPEGYSVSREKKERFSLILESASTNQTSMYLCASSPPGSTDTQYFGPGTRLTVL.

At least ten counts were recorded for this clonotype. V usage is TRBV20-1 and J usage is TRBJ2-1; 13 positions agree with TRBD2. The CDR3 consists of 20 residues. The germline V gene encodes CDR1 DFQATT and CDR2 SNEGSKA (reference sequence). V trimming: 2 bases; J trimming: 4 bases; junction bases outside the gene matches: 17. CDR3 in amino acids: CSARPRDRTSGGLHYNEQFF. CDR3 sequence (DNA): TGCAGTGCTAGACCTAGGGACCGGACTAGCGGGGGCTTACATTACAATGAGCAGTTCTTC.

This clonotype was counted ten times or more. The chain links TRBV6-6 to TRBJ1-1; TRBD1 might be the D (6 bases). V was shortened by 4 bases and J by 9 bases, with 12 bases between the two germline ends. The V gene's germline CDR1 is MNHNY and CDR2 SVGAGI (reference sequence). The CDR3 has 12 amino acids. The CDR3 spells CASSFQGLQAFF. The CDR3 DNA sequence: TGTGCCAGCAGTTTCCAGGGGTTACAAGCTTTCTTT.

This chain links TRBV5-4 with TRBJ2-5; no reliable D call. The V and J ends lost 1 base and 3 bases respectively, with 4 bases between them. The CDR3 contains 12 residues. Germline V CDR1 and CDR2: SGHNT, YYREEE (reference sequence). CDR3 sequence (DNA): TGTGCCAGCAGCTTGCGGGAAGAGACCCAGTACTTC. Its translation: CASSLREETQYF.

CDR3 sequence (DNA): TGTGCCAGCACCGGGACAGGGCTCGGCTACACCTTC. Its protein product is CASTGTGLGYTF. This sequence joins TRBV6-6 and TRBJ1-2; TRBD1 agrees at 9 bases. Trimming at V came to 7 bases and at J to 8 bases, leaving 5 bases not matched to a gene. The CDR3 contains 12 residues. CDR1 is MNHNY, CDR2 SVGAGI, per germline (reference sequence).

This clonotype was counted a few times. The chain employs TRBV7-2 and TRBJ2-3; D might be TRBD1 or TRBD2, each matching 5 bases. This CDR3 spans 17 amino acids. The V end lost 4 bases, the J end lost 0 bases, and 17 bases lay between the germline ends. The germline gives CDR1 SGHTA, CDR2 FQGNSA. The chain's CDR3 is CASSSVETGPSTDTQYF. The CDR3 nucleotides are TGTGCCAGCAGCTCGGTCGAAACGGGACCTAGCACAGATACGCAGTATTTT. Full variable domain (remainder filled in from reference TRBV7-2 and TRBJ2-3): GAGVSQSPSNKVTEKGKDVELRCDPISGHTALYWYRQSLGQGLEFLIYFQGNSAPDKSGLPSDRFSAERTGGSVSTLTIQRTQQEDSAVYLCASSSVETGPSTDTQYFGPGTRLTVL.

This clonotype was seen repeatedly, ten times or more. The J gene is TRBJ2-7, the V gene TRBV7-9; 13 bases map to TRBD2. J lost 4 bases, V lost 3 bases, and 3 bases had no gene match. Germline CDR1 is SEHNR and CDR2 is FQNEAQ (reference sequence). The CDR3 sequence is 15 residues long. CDR3 protein: CASSLGLAGTYEQYV. In DNA, the CDR3 is TGTGCCAGCAGCTTGGGACTAGCGGGGACTTACGAGCAGTACGTC.

This clonotype was detected many times. V is TRBV5-1 and J is TRBJ1-5; the D gene is possibly TRBD1 (5 bases). V dropped 0 bases and J dropped 1 base, with 5 bases sitting between them. The CDR3 loop spans 14 amino acids. Germline loops: CDR1 SGHRS, CDR2 YFSETQ. For the CDR3, the DNA is TGCGCCAGCAGCTTGGAGGGGAGCAATCAGCCCCAGCATTTT. It codes for CASSLEGSNQPQHF.